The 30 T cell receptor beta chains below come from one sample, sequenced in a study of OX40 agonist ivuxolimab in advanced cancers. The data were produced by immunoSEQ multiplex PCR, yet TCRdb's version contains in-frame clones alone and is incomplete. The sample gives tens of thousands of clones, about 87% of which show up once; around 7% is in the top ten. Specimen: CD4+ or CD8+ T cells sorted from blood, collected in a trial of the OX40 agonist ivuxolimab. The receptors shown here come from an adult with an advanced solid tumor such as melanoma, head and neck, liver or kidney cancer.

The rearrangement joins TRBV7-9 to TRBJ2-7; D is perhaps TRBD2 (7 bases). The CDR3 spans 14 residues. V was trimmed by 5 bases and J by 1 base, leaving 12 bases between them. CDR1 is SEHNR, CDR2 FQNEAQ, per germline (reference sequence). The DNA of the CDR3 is TGTGCCAGCAGCACCGAGGGGGGGTCCTACGAGCAGTACTTC. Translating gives CASSTEGGSYEQYF.

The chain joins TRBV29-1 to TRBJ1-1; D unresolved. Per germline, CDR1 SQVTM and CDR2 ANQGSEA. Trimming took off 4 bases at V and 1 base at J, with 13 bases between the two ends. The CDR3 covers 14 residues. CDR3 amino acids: CSVANPLQNTEAFF. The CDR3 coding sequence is TGCAGCGTTGCTAACCCACTCCAGAACACTGAAGCTTTCTTT. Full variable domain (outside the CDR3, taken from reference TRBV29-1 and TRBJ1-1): SAVISQKPSRDICQRGTSLTIQCQVDSQVTMMFWYRQQPGQSLTLIATANQGSEATYESGFVIDKFPISRPNLTFSTLTVSNMSPEDSSIYLCSVANPLQNTEAFFGQGTRLTVV.

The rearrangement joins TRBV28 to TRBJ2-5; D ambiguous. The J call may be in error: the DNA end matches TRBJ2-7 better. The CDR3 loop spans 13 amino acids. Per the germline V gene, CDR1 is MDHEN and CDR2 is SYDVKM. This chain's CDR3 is CASATPATYEQYF. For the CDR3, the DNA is TGTGCCAGCGCCACCCCGGCAACCTACGAGCAGTACTTC.

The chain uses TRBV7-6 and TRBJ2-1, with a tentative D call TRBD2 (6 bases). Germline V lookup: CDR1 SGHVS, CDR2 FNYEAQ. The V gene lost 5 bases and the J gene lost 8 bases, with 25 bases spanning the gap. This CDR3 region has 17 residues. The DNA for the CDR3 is TGTGCCAGCAGCCCCTACCCCACGGGAGCAGTCGACGATGAGCAGTTCTTC. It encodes CASSPYPTGAVDDEQFF.

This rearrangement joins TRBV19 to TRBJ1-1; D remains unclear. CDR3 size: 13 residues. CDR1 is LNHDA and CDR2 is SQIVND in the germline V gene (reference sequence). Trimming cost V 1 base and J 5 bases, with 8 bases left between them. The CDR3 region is CASSIGQTTEAFF. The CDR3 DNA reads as TGTGCCAGTAGTATAGGCCAGACGACTGAAGCTTTCTTT.

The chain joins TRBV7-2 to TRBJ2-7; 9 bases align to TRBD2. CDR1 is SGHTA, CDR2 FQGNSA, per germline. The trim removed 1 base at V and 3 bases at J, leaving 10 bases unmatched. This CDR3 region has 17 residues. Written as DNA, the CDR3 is TGTGCCAGCAGCTTAGGCCTAGCGGGATTCCCCCTCTACGAGCAGTACTTC. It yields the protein CASSLGLAGFPLYEQYF.

CDR3: CASRKDSEETQYF. DNA for the CDR3: TGTGCCAGCAGGAAGGACTCCGAAGAGACCCAGTACTTC. This chain links TRBV2 with TRBJ2-5, with D possibly being TRBD2 (5 bases). The CDR3 is made up of 13 amino acids. With 6 bases removed from V and 3 bases from J, the gap between germline ends came to 11 bases. Germline values: CDR1 SNHLY, CDR2 FYNNEI.

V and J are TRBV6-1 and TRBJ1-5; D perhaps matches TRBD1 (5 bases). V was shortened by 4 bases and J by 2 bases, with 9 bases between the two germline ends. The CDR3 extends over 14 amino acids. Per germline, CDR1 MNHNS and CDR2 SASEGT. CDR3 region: CASSVGDRNQPQHF. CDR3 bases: TGTGCCAGCAGTGTAGGGGACCGCAATCAGCCCCAGCATTTT.

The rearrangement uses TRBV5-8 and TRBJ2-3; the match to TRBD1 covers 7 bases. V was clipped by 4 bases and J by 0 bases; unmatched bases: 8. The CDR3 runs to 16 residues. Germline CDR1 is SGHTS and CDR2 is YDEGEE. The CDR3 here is CASSKGQTSSTDTQYF. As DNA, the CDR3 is TGTGCCAGCAGCAAGGGACAGACCTCTAGCACAGATACGCAGTATTTT.

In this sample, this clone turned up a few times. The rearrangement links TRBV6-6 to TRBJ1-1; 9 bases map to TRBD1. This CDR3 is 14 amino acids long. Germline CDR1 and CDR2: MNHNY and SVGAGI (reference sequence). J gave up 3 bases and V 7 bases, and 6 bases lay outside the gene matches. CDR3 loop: CASTPDRGYTEAFF. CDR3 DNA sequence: TGTGCCAGCACCCCAGACAGGGGGTACACTGAAGCTTTCTTT.

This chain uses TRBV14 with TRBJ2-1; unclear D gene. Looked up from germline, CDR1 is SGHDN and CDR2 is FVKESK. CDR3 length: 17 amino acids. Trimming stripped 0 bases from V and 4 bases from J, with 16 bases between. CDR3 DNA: TGTGCCAGCAGCCAAGATTTGTACGGACCCCCTTACAATGAGCAGTTCTTC. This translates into CASSQDLYGPPYNEQFF.

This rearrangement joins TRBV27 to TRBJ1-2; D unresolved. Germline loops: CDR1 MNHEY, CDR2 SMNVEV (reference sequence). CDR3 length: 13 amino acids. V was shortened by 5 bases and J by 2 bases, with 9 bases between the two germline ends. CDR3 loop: CASSRSVNYGYTF. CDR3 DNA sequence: TGTGCCAGCAGTCGCTCAGTAAACTATGGCTACACCTTC.

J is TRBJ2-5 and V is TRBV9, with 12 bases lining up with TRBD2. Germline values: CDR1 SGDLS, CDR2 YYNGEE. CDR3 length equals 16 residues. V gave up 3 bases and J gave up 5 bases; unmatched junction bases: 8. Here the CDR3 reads CASSATPGLAGETQYF. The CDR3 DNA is TGTGCCAGCAGCGCCACCCCCGGACTAGCGGGGGAGACCCAGTACTTC.

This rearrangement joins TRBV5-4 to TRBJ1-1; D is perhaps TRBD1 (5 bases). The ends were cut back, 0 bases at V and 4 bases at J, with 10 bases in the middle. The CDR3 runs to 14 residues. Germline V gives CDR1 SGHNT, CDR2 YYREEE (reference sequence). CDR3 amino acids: CASSLGGVVTEAFF. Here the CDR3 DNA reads TGTGCCAGCAGCTTGGGGGGGGTCGTCACTGAAGCTTTCTTT.

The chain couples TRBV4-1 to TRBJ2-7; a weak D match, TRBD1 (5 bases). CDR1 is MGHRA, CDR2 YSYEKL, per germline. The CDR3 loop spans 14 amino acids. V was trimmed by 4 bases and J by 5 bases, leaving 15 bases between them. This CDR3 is CASSPRTLKDEQYF. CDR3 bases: TGCGCCAGCAGCCCCCGGACATTGAAGGACGAGCAGTACTTC.

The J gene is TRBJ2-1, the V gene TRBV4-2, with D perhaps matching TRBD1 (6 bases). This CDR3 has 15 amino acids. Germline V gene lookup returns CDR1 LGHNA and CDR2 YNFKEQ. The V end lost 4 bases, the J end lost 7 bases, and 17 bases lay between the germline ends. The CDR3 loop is CASSPPTGTQNEQFF. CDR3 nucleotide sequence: TGTGCCAGCAGCCCCCCAACCGGGACACAGAATGAGCAGTTCTTC.

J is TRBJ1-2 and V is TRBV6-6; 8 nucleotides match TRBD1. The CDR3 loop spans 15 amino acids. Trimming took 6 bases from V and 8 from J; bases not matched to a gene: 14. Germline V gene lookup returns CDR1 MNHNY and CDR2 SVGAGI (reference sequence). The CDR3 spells CASRQSGQGVGGYTF. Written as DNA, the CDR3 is TGTGCCAGCAGGCAAAGCGGACAGGGAGTGGGCGGCTACACCTTC.

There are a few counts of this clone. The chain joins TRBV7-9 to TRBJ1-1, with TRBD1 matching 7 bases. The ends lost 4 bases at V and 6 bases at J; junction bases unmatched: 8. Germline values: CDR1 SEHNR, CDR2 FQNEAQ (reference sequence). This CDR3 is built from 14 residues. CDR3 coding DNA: TGTGCCAGCAGCTCCTGGACAGGTCGATCTGAAGCTTTCTTT. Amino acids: CASSSWTGRSEAFF.

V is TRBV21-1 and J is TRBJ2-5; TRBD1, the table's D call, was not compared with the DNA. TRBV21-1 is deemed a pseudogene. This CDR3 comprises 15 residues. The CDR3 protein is CASSKCRGGWGTQYF. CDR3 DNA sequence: TGTGCCAGCAGCAAATGTCGAGGGGGCTGGGGGACCCAGTACTTC.

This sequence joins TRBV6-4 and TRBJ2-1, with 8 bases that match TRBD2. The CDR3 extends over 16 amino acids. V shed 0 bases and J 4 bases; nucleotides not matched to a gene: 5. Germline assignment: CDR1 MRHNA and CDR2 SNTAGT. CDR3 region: CASSDSRLAGYNEQFF. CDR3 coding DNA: TGTGCCAGCAGTGACTCGCGGCTAGCGGGTTACAATGAGCAGTTCTTC.

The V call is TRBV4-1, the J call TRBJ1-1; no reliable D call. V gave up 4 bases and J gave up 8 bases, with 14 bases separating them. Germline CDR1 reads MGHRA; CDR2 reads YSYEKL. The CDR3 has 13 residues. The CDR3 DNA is TGCGCCAGCAGCCGCCTAGGCCCAGAGGAAGCTTTCTTT. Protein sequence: CASSRLGPEEAFF.

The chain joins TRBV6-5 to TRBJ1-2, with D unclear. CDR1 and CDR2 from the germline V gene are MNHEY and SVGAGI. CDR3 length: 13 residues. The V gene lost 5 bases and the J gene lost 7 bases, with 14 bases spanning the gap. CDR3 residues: CASSNTNQRGYTF. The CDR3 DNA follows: TGTGCCAGCAGTAACACGAATCAGCGTGGCTACACCTTC.

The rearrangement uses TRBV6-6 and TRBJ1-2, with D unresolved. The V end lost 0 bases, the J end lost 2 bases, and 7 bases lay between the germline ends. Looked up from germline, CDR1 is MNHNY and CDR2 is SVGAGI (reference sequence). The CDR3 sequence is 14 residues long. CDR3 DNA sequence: TGTGCCAGCAGTTACTCATCGGGGAACTATGGCTACACCTTC. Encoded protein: CASSYSSGNYGYTF.

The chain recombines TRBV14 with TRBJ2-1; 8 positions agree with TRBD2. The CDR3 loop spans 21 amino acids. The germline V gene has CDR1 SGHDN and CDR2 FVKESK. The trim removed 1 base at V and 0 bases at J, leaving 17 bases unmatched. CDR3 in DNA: TGTGCCAGCAGCCAAGGACTCCGTATGGCGGGAGGCCCTAGCTCCTACAATGAGCAGTTCTTC. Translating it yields CASSQGLRMAGGPSSYNEQFF.

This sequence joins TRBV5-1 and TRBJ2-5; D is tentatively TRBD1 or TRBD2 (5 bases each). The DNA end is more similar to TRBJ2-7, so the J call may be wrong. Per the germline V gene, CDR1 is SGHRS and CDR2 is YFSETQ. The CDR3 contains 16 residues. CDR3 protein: CASSLFSDGTVYEQYF. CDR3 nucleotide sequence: TGCGCCAGCAGCTTGTTTTCCGACGGGACCGTCTACGAGCAGTACTTC.

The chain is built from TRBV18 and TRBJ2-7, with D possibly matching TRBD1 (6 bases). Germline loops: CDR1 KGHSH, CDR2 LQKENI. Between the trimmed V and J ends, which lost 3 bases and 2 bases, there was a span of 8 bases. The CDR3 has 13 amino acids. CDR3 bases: TGTGCCAGCTCACCCCGGGACACCTACGAGCAGTACTTC. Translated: CASSPRDTYEQYF.

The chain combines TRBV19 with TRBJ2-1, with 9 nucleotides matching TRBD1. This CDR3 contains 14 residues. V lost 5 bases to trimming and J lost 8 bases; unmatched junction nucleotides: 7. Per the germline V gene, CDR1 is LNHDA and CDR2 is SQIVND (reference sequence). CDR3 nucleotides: TGTGCCAGTAGTCTCGGGACAGGGCCTCATGAGCAGTTCTTC. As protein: CASSLGTGPHEQFF.

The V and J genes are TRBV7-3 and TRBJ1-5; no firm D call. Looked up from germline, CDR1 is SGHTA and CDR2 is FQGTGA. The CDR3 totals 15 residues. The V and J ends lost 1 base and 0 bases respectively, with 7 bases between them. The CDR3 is CASSLSSYSNQPQHF. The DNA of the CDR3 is TGTGCCAGCAGCTTAAGCAGCTATAGCAATCAGCCCCAGCATTTT.

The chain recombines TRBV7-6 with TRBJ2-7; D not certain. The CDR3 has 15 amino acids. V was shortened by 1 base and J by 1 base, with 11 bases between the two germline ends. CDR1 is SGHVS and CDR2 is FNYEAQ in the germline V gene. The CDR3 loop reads CASSLEVRESYEQYF. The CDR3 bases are TGTGCCAGCAGCTTAGAGGTCAGAGAGTCCTACGAGCAGTACTTC.

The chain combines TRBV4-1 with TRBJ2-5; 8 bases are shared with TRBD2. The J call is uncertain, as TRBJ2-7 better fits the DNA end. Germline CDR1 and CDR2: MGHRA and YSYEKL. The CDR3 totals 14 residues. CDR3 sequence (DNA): TGCGCCAGCAGCCCTAGCGGGTACTCCTACGAGCAGTACTTC. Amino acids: CASSPSGYSYEQYF.